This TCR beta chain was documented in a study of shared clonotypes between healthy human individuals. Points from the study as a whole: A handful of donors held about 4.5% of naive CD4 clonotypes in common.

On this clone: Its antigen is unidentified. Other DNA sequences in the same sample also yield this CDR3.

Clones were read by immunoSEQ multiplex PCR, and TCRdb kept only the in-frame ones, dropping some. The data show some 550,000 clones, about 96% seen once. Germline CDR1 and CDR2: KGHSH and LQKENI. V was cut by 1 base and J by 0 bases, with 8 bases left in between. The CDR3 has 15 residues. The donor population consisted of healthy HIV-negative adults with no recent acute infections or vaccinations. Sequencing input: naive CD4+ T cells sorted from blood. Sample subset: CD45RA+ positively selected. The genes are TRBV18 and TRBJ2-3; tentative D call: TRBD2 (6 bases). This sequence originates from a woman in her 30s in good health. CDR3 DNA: TGTGCCAGCTCACCACGGAGGGACAGCACAGATACGCAGTATTTT. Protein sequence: CASSPRRDSTDTQYF.